The 25 T cell receptor beta chains below were found in one sample sequenced in a study of blood T cell repertoires in COVID-19. Using immunoSEQ multiplex PCR, the repertoire was profiled, and TCRdb retains in-frame clones only, with some absent. This sample has some 350,000 clones, with around 88% found just once. Sequenced sample: peripheral blood. The origin of the receptors is a man aged 30 to 39 with active or convalescent COVID-19.

This clone was seen just once. CDR3 residues: CASSFRLAGGLRYEQYF. The CDR3 nucleotides read TGTGCCAGCAGCTTCCGACTAGCGGGAGGGCTTAGGTACGAGCAGTACTTC. The chain uses TRBV7-2 and TRBJ2-7; 14 nucleotides agree with TRBD2. The junction had 8 bases not matched to a gene; V was cut back by 3 bases and J by 4 bases. This CDR3 has 17 amino acids. Germline CDR1 reads SGHTA; CDR2 reads FQGNSA. The variable domain in full, with the rest retrieved from reference TRBV7-2 and TRBJ2-7, is GAGVSQSPSNKVTEKGKDVELRCDPISGHTALYWYRQSLGQGLEFLIYFQGNSAPDKSGLPSDRFSAERTGGSVSTLTIQRTQQEDSAVYLCASSFRLAGGLRYEQYFGPGTRLTVT.

V and J are TRBV5-1 and TRBJ1-1; TRBD1 might be the D (5 bases). The V gene lost 0 bases and the J gene lost 1 base, with 10 bases spanning the gap. Germline lookup yields CDR1 SGHRS and CDR2 YFSETQ. The CDR3 is made up of 15 amino acids. The CDR3 DNA reads as TGCGCCAGCAGCTTGGGGGCAGGACAGAACACTGAAGCTTTCTTT. It is translated as CASSLGAGQNTEAFF.

The CDR3 is CASSQRGGPGYEQYF. For the CDR3, the DNA is TGTGCCAGCAGCCAAAGGGGGGGCCCAGGGTACGAGCAGTACTTC. This chain uses TRBV4-2 with TRBJ2-7; a possible D gene is TRBD2 (7 bases). The CDR3 is 15 residues long. Germline V gene lookup returns CDR1 LGHNA and CDR2 YNFKEQ. V shed 2 bases and J shed 4 bases, with 15 bases lying between them.

This sequence joins TRBV30 and TRBJ2-2; D uncertain. This CDR3 region has 16 residues. Trimming stripped 0 bases from V and 4 bases from J, with 15 bases between. Germline loops: CDR1 GTSNPN, CDR2 SVGIG (reference sequence). This CDR3 reads CAWSVLDSSGTGELFF. In DNA form, the CDR3 reads TGTGCCTGGAGTGTACTGGATAGCTCCGGCACCGGGGAGCTGTTTTTT.

The V and J genes are TRBV7-9 and TRBJ1-1, with a tentative D call TRBD1 (5 bases). The CDR3 is 15 amino acids. The V and J ends lost 7 bases and 6 bases respectively, with 21 bases between them. The germline CDR1 and CDR2 sequences are SEHNR and FQNEAQ (reference sequence). CDR3 in amino acids: CASTRGLGLRAEAFF. The CDR3, as DNA: TGTGCCAGCACCCGGGGACTAGGGCTGAGGGCTGAAGCTTTCTTT.

The chain couples TRBV19 to TRBJ2-1; TRBD2 aligns across 9 bases. The CDR3 covers 15 residues. The V and J ends lost 7 bases and 1 base, in that order; junction bases with no gene match: 5. The germline CDR1 and CDR2 sequences are LNHDA and SQIVND (reference sequence). In DNA, the CDR3 is TGTGCCAGTAATCCGACTAGCGGTTCCTACAATGAGCAGTTCTTC. Its protein product is CASNPTSGSYNEQFF. The full variable domain, in which reference TRBV19 and TRBJ2-1 provide the parts outside the CDR3, is DGGITQSPKYLFRKEGQNVTLSCEQNLNHDAMYWYRQDPGQGLRLIYYSQIVNDFQKGDIAEGYSVSREKKESFPLTVTSAQKNPTAFYLCASNPTSGSYNEQFFGPGTRLTVL.

This clone was detected only a few times. The rearrangement links TRBV10-3 to TRBJ1-6; 7 positions match TRBD1. CDR1 is ENHRY and CDR2 is SYGVKD in the germline V gene. Germline trimming cut 6 bases from V and 4 bases from J; bases unmatched to any gene: 3. The CDR3 extends over 14 amino acids. CDR3 protein: CAIRGQTYNSPLHF. The CDR3 DNA follows: TGTGCCATCAGGGGACAGACTTATAATTCACCCCTCCACTTT.

The chain uses TRBV5-1 and TRBJ2-3; 8 bases fit TRBD1. Germline-derived CDR1 and CDR2 are SGHRS and YFSETQ. The CDR3 loop spans 15 amino acids. Unmatched junction bases numbered 10, after V lost 5 bases and J lost 5 bases. The CDR3 loop is CASSPGAGTGDTQYF. For the CDR3, the DNA is TGCGCCAGCAGTCCCGGGGCGGGGACAGGAGATACGCAGTATTTT.

This chain connects TRBV7-9 to TRBJ1-6; 7 bases align to TRBD1. J lost 0 bases, V lost 5 bases, and 7 bases had no gene match. CDR1 and CDR2 (germline): SEHNR, FQNEAQ (reference sequence). This CDR3 contains 17 residues. The CDR3 here is CASSPSGGSSYNSPLHF. CDR3 DNA: TGTGCCAGCAGCCCCTCAGGGGGGAGCTCCTATAATTCACCCCTCCACTTT.

The chain recombines TRBV6-2 or TRBV6-3 with TRBJ1-1; D might be TRBD1 (5 bases). The CDR3 consists of 17 residues. Per germline, CDR1 MNHEY and CDR2 SVGEGT. Trimming cost V 2 bases and J 5 bases, with 21 bases left between them. CDR3 sequence: CASSYPAGGWRHTEAFF. The CDR3 DNA reads as TGTGCCAGCAGTTACCCCGCTGGGGGGTGGAGGCATACTGAAGCTTTCTTT.

The chain links TRBV4-3 to TRBJ1-2; 7 bases are a match to TRBD1. The trim removed 0 bases at V and 4 bases at J, leaving 17 bases unmatched. The CDR3 runs to 19 residues. Per the germline V gene, CDR1 is LGHNA and CDR2 is YSLEER. The CDR3 loop reads CASSQDLFLGQEDVYGYTF. The CDR3 region has the DNA TGCGCCAGCAGCCAAGATCTCTTCCTCGGACAGGAGGACGTCTATGGCTACACCTTC.

Concerning this clone itself: Within the sample, other DNA sequences also encode this same CDR3. V usage is TRBV7-2 and J usage is TRBJ2-3; D remains unclear. Germline CDR1 SGHTA, CDR2 FQGNSA. V was clipped by 1 base and J by 3 bases, with 5 bases between them. This CDR3 contains 13 residues. CDR3 sequence: CASSLVGTDTQYF. Here the CDR3 DNA reads TGTGCCAGCAGCTTAGTCGGGACAGATACGCAGTATTTT.

The chain has TRBV10-3 and TRBJ2-1; D perhaps matches TRBD1 (5 bases). With 2 bases removed from V and 11 bases from J, the gap between germline ends came to 13 bases. The CDR3 contains 13 residues. Germline CDR1 reads ENHRY; CDR2 reads SYGVKD. The CDR3 reads CAISEPRQPKQFF. CDR3 coding DNA: TGTGCCATCAGTGAGCCCCGACAGCCTAAGCAGTTCTTC.

This chain uses TRBV7-2 with TRBJ2-4; possible D gene TRBD1, 6 bases. The CDR3 extends over 15 amino acids. The germline CDR1 and CDR2 sequences are SGHTA and FQGNSA. V was pared by 3 bases and J by 0 bases, with 9 bases between. The CDR3 reads CASSFGTLAKNIQYF. CDR3 sequence (DNA): TGTGCCAGCAGCTTTGGGACATTAGCCAAAAACATTCAGTACTTC.

The rearrangement links TRBV6-5 to TRBJ2-5; no definite D call. The CDR3 extends over 16 amino acids. In germline, CDR1 is MNHEY, CDR2 SVGAGI. V was cut by 0 bases and J by 2 bases, with 13 bases left in between. The chain's CDR3 is CASSYSDETPQETQYF. CDR3 DNA sequence: TGTGCCAGCAGTTACTCGGATGAGACACCTCAAGAGACCCAGTACTTC.

This clone was seen only a few times. This chain joins TRBV28 and TRBJ1-2, with a weak D call TRBD1 (6 bases). The V gene lost 4 bases and the J gene lost 6 bases, with 9 bases spanning the gap. The CDR3 contains 12 residues. CDR1 MDHEN and CDR2 SYDVKM come from the germline V gene. CDR3 nucleotides: TGTGCCAGCAGTTCCGAGGGGGATGGCTACACCTTC. This gives the protein CASSSEGDGYTF.

V and J are TRBV28 and TRBJ1-6; D not resolved. CDR1 and CDR2 from the germline V gene are MDHEN and SYDVKM. This CDR3 is 16 amino acids long. Trimming cost V 4 bases and J 4 bases, with 14 bases left between them. The CDR3 sequence: CASSSGGFPYNSPLHF. The CDR3, as DNA: TGTGCCAGCAGTTCGGGAGGGTTTCCTTATAATTCACCCCTCCACTTT.

The rearrangement links TRBV12-5 to TRBJ2-1; 10 bases match TRBD1. Per the germline V gene, CDR1 is LGHNT and CDR2 is FRNRAP. The CDR3 extends over 15 amino acids. V trimming: 7 bases; J trimming: 7 bases; junction bases outside the gene matches: 10. The CDR3 region has the DNA TGTGCTAGTGCCAGGGACAGGGGAGGCTGGAATGAGCAGTTCTTC. Translation gives CASARDRGGWNEQFF. Full variable domain (remainder filled in from reference TRBV12-5 and TRBJ2-1): DARVTQTPRHKVTEMGQEVTMRCQPILGHNTVFWYRQTMMQGLELLAYFRNRAPLDDSGMPKDRFSAEMPDATLATLKIQPSEPRDSAVYFCASARDRGGWNEQFFGPGTRLTVL.

The J gene is TRBJ1-6, the V gene TRBV14; 8 bases are shared with TRBD1. Germline V lookup: CDR1 SGHDN, CDR2 FVKESK. The CDR3 is made up of 14 amino acids. With V trimmed by 5 bases and J by 10 bases, 7 bases remained unmatched. This CDR3 is CASSARQGSSPLHF. The DNA for the CDR3 is TGTGCCAGCAGCGCCCGACAGGGGAGCTCACCCCTCCACTTT.

This clone was counted at least ten times. V gene TRBV5-1 combines with J gene TRBJ2-1; 10 bases agree with TRBD2. Trimming took 3 bases from V and 0 from J; bases not matched to a gene: 6. In germline, CDR1 is SGHRS, CDR2 YFSETQ. This CDR3 comprises 17 residues. CDR3 loop: CASSSRLAGHSYNEQFF. The CDR3 nucleotides are TGCGCCAGCAGCTCCAGACTAGCGGGCCACTCCTACAATGAGCAGTTCTTC.

With regard to this clone: This specimen includes other DNA sequences encoding the same CDR3. This chain joins TRBV30 and TRBJ1-2, with 9 nucleotides matching TRBD1. Per the germline V gene, CDR1 is GTSNPN and CDR2 is SVGIG (reference sequence). The CDR3 length is 13 residues. V lost 4 bases to trimming and J lost 4 bases; unmatched junction nucleotides: 4. The CDR3 DNA follows: TGTGCCTGGACGTCGGGACAGGGCTATGGCTACACCTTC. Its translation is CAWTSGQGYGYTF.

About this clone: Other DNA sequences in the same sample also yield this CDR3. The chain carries TRBV7-2 and TRBJ1-1; D perhaps matches TRBD1 (5 bases). Trimming removed 0 bases from V and 4 bases from J, with 12 bases in between. Per germline, CDR1 SGHTA and CDR2 FQGNSA. The CDR3 extends over 15 amino acids. CDR3 in DNA: TGTGCCAGCAGCTTAGCGGGGGGAAGGGGCACTGAAGCTTTCTTT. Translating gives CASSLAGGRGTEAFF.

The chain employs TRBV19 and TRBJ1-3; the match to TRBD1 covers 7 bases. Germline CDR1 is LNHDA and CDR2 is SQIVND (reference sequence). J lost 4 bases, V lost 8 bases, and 5 bases had no gene match. The CDR3 contains 13 residues. In nucleotides, the CDR3 is TGTGCCAGTTCGACAGGGATAGGAAACACCATATATTTT. It codes for CASSTGIGNTIYF.

This chain connects TRBV9 to TRBJ2-3; 7 bases agree with TRBD1. Germline-derived CDR1 and CDR2 are SGDLS and YYNGEE. The CDR3 totals 14 residues. Trimming at V came to 3 bases and at J to 2 bases, leaving 3 bases not matched to a gene. As DNA, the CDR3 is TGTGCCAGCAGCGGGGGACAGACCACAGATACGCAGTATTTT. Protein product: CASSGGQTTDTQYF.

The chain combines TRBV19 with TRBJ1-2; 9 positions agree with TRBD1. Trimming removed 5 bases from V and 4 bases from J; junction bases left unmatched: 8. The CDR3 runs 15 residues. Germline V gene lookup returns CDR1 LNHDA and CDR2 SQIVND (reference sequence). The DNA of the CDR3 is TGTGCCAGTAGTCCCCAAGCGGACAGGGGCTATGGCTACACCTTC. Its protein product is CASSPQADRGYGYTF.